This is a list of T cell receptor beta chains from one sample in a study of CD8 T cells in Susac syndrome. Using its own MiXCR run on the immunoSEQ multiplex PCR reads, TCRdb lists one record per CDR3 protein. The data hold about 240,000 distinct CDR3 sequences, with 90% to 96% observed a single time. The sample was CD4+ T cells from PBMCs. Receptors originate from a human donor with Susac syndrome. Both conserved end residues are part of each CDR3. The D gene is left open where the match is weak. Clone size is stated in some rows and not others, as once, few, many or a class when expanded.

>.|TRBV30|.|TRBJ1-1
TGTGCCTGGACTCCTGGGGTGTATGCTTTCTTT
CAWTPGVYAFF
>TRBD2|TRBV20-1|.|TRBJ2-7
TGCAGTGCCCCGACGTTGTGCGGGAGTGTGTCCGAGCAGTACTTC
CSAPTLCGSVSEQYF
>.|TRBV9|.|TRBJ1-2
TGTGCCAGCAGCGTAGCGCAGAGTAACTATGGCTACACCTTC
CASSVAQSNYGYTF
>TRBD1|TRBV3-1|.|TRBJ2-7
TGTGCCAGCAGCCTATATGGACAGGGACGCTACGAGCAGTACTTC
CASSLYGQGRYEQYF
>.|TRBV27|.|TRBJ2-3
TGTGCCAGCAGTTCGCCAGGACAGACCACAGATACGCAGTATTTT
CASSSPGQTTDTQYF
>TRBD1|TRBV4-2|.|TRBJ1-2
TGTGCCAGCAGCCCCCGGACAGGGGTCTATGGCTACACCTTC
CASSPRTGVYGYTF
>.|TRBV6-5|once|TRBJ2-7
TGTGCCAGCAGGAGGGCCTACGAGCAGTACTTC
CASRRAYEQYF
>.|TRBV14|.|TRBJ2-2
TGTGCCAGCAAGCAAGCGGGGAACACCGGGGAGCTGTTTTTT
CASKQAGNTGELFF
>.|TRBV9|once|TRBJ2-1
TGTGCCAGCAGCGTAGACCTTGAGCAGTTCTTC
CASSVDLEQFF
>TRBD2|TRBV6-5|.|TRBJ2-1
TGTGCCAGCACGACTAGCGGGAGTGGCAATGAGCAGTTCTTC
CASTTSGSGNEQFF
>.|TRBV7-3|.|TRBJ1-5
TGTGCCAGCCTTCAATCTAGCAATCAGCCCCAGCATTTT
CASLQSSNQPQHF
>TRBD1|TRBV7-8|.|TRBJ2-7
TGTGCCAGCAGCTTCCGACAGGGGAACGAGCAGTACTTC
CASSFRQGNEQYF
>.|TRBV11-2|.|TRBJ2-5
TGTGCCAGCAATCGGCGTTGGGCGGGACCCACCGGAGAGACCCAGTACTTC
CASNRRWAGPTGETQYF
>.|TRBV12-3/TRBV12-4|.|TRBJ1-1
TGTGCCAGCACCATGCGGGGGGCAGAAGCTTTCTTT
CASTMRGAEAFF
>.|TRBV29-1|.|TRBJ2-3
TGCAGCGTTGCCCCGAGGGTCCCAGATACGCAGTATTTT
CSVAPRVPDTQYF
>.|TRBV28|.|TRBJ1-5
TGTGCCGCCGTCCGGGCACCTAATCAGCCCCAGCATTTT
CAAVRAPNQPQHF
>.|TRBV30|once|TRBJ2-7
TGTGCCTGGAACCCATCCCGGGACTCCGAGCAGTACTTC
CAWNPSRDSEQYF
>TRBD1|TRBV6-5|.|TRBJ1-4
TGTGCCAGCAGTTACACCAGGGGGCAGGCTAATGAAAAACTGTTTTTT
CASSYTRGQANEKLFF
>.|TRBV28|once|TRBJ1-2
TGTGCCAGCACCACCTCGGCGGTCGGGTACTATGGCTACACCTTC
CASTTSAVGYYGYTF
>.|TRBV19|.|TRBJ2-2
TGTGCCAGTAGTATAGAACGACCGGCCGGGGAGCTGTTTTTT
CASSIERPAGELFF
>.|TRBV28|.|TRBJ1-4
TGTGCCAGCAGTTTATGGGGGGATGAAAAACTGTTTTTT
CASSLWGDEKLFF
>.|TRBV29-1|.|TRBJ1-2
TGCAGCGCTAGGACAGTCTATGGCTACACCTTC
CSARTVYGYTF
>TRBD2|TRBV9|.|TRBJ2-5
TGTGCCAGCTCTTGGGGCGGGAGTTCCCAAGAGACCCAGTACTTC
CASSWGGSSQETQYF
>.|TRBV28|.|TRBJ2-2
TGTGCCAGCAGTTCATACAGGGTTACCGGGGAGCTGTTTTTT
CASSSYRVTGELFF
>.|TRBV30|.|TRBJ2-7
TGTGCCTGGAGTGCCAGAAGCGAGCAGTACTTC
CAWSARSEQYF
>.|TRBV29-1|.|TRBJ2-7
TGCAGCGTTGTCGCAGGGCCCCCCTACGAGCAGTACTTC
CSVVAGPPYEQYF
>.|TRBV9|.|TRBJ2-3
TGTGCCAGCAGCGTCTTACCGATAGACCGAGGAGATACGCAGTATTTT
CASSVLPIDRGDTQYF
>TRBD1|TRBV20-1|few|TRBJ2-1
TGCAGTGCTAGTTTTTTGGGACAGGTGGATGAGCAGTTCTTC
CSASFLGQVDEQFF
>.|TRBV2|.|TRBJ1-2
TGTGCCAGCAGGGCCGACTATGGCTACACCTTC
CASRADYGYTF
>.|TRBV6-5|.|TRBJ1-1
TGTGCCAGCAGTTACTCGGGGGGCGCACACACTGAAGCTTTCTTT
CASSYSGGAHTEAFF
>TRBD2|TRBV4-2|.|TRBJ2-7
TGTGCCAGCAGCTTAAGGGCTAGCGGGACTGAATTTACCTACGAGCAGTACTTC
CASSLRASGTEFTYEQYF
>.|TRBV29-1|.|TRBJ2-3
TGCAGCGTTGATAGAGCAGATACGCAGTATTTT
CSVDRADTQYF
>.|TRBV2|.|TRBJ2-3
TGTGCCAGCAGTGACAGGATGCGGGGCACAGATACGCAGTATTTT
CASSDRMRGTDTQYF
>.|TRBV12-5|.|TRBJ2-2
TGTGCTAGTGGTTTGGCCCTTATGTCCGGGGAGCTGTTTTTT
CASGLALMSGELFF
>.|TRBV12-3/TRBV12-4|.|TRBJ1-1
TGTGCCAGCACCACCCCTCAAGGCACTGAAGCTTTCTTT
CASTTPQGTEAFF
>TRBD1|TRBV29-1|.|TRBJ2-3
TGCAGCGTAGGGCGCCGGACAGGGTTCACAGATACGCAGTATTTT
CSVGRRTGFTDTQYF
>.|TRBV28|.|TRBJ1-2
TGTGCCAGCAGTTTAGGAGCACAGAACTATGGCTACACCTTC
CASSLGAQNYGYTF
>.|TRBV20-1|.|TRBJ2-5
TGCAGTGCTAGTGTCAGCGGGTCCCCTGCAGAGACCCAGTACTTC
CSASVSGSPAETQYF
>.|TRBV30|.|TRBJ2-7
TGTGCCTGGAGTGGGGGTCCCTACGAGCAGTACTTC
CAWSGGPYEQYF
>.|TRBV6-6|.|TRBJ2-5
TGTGCCAGCGGTATACATGGCCCTCAGACCCAGTACTTC
CASGIHGPQTQYF
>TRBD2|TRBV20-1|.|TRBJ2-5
TGCAGTGCTGGAGGGACTAGCGGGTGGAAAGAGACCCAGTACTTC
CSAGGTSGWKETQYF
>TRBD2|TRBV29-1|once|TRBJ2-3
TGCAGCGTTCTGCGTGGAGGGTTGTCTAGCGGGAAACCCGGCGCCACAGATACGCAGTATTTT
CSVLRGGLSSGKPGATDTQYF
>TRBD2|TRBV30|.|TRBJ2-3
TGTGCCCTGGAGTCAGCGGGAGGGGGCACAGATACGCAGTATTTT
CALESAGGGTDTQYF
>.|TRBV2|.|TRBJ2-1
TGTGCCAGCTTAGTGGAGTTATCCTACAATGAGCAGTTCTTC
CASLVELSYNEQFF
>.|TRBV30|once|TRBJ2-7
TGTGCCTGGAGCCGGGGGCGGGTTGCCTACGAGCAGTACTTC
CAWSRGRVAYEQYF